Included here is one T cell receptor (beta chain) sequence, with context. Its matching antigen is unknown. This sample was taken from a study of cytomegalovirus exposure and HLA in healthy donors. With 60 Vbeta and 13 Jbeta primers, the PCR was carried out. The repertoire was sequenced with immunoSEQ multiplex PCR; TCRdb's copy has only in-frame clones and lacks some. The table has some 210,000 clones, roughly 80% seen once. Study-level findings and limits: Accurate prediction of most subjects' HLA-A and HLA-B alleles from TCR beta sequences was reported.

V was shortened by 6 bases and J by 1 base, with 11 bases between the two germline ends. The germline V gene has CDR1 LNHNV and CDR2 YYDKDF (reference sequence). This CDR3 region has 14 residues. The chain combines TRBV15 with TRBJ2-3; D ambiguous. The receptor's source is a woman in her thirties in good health and CMV-seropositive. What was sequenced was PBMCs. The CDR3 sequence is CATRPNRGTDTQYF. In DNA form, the CDR3 reads TGTGCCACCAGGCCGAATCGCGGCACAGATACGCAGTATTTT.